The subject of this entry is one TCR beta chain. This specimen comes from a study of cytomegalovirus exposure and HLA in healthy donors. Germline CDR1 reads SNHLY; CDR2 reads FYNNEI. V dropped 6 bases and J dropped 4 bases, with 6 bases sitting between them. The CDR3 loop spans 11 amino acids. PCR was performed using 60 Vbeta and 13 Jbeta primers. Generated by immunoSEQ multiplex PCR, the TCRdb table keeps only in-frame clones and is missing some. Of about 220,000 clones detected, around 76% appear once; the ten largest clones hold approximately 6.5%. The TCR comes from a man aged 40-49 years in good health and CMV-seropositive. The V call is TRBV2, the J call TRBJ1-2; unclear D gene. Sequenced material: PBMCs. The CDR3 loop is CASRQTYGYTF. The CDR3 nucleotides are TGTGCCAGCAGACAGACCTATGGCTACACCTTC.